These T cell receptor beta chains were read from a single sample in a study of response to subunit inactivated influenza vaccine. TCRdb independently ran MiXCR on the RT-PCR reads; one entry per CDR3 protein. This table has about 700,000 distinct CDR3 sequences, about 15% appearing once. The sequencing here drew on PBMCs from blood, taken roughly 15 days before vaccination. Source of these receptors: a man between 50 and 59 years old who received an inactivated influenza vaccine. Both conserved end residues are part of each CDR3.

V gene	CDR3 length	J gene	CDR3 protein
TRBV12-3/TRBV12-4	15	TRBJ2-7	CASRAGTSTSYEQYF
TRBV20-1	16	TRBJ2-7	CSARASLSTKVYEQYF
TRBV9	14	TRBJ2-2	CASSITSVTGELFF
TRBV11-2	14	TRBJ2-7	CASSLDNSVYEQYF
TRBV12-3/TRBV12-4	15	TRBJ2-2	CASSSGTPNTGELFF
TRBV4-2	16	TRBJ2-2	CASSQDSGGSTGELFF
TRBV5-4	16	TRBJ2-4	CASSLATGYAKNIQYF
TRBV28	15	TRBJ1-1	CASSLTGAGGHEAFF
TRBV12-3/TRBV12-4	15	TRBJ1-4	CASSFGGQDNEKLFF
TRBV20-1	11	TRBJ2-5	CSAREVETQYF
TRBV7-2	15	TRBJ2-2	CASSSLAGGAGELFF
TRBV29-1	14	TRBJ2-7	CSVVEKTISYEQYF
TRBV2	13	TRBJ2-7	CASRGAGLYEQYF
TRBV24-1	13	TRBJ2-1	CAAGRSSYNEQFF
TRBV4-3	15	TRBJ2-2	CASSQDSGRTGELFF
TRBV20-1	14	TRBJ1-5	CSASRTPLNQPQHF
TRBV29-1	11	TRBJ1-1	CSVPQGAESFF
TRBV14	17	TRBJ2-1	CASSPIFSGDSYNEQFF
TRBV12-3/TRBV12-4	16	TRBJ2-7	CASSLTRGQSSYEQYF
TRBV29-1	15	TRBJ2-3	CSVASGLALTDTQYF
TRBV5-5	16	TRBJ2-7	CASSLATGGAEYEQYF
TRBV2	15	TRBJ2-1	CASRLNPGGINEQFF
TRBV28	12	TRBJ2-1	CASRVLGNEQFF
TRBV5-1	13	TRBJ2-5	CASSLFSKETQYF
TRBV12-3/TRBV12-4	13	TRBJ1-1	CASSLDAYTEAFF
TRBV6-2/TRBV6-3	14	TRBJ2-2	CASRLTGVTGELFF
TRBV5-1	14	TRBJ2-1	CASSLAGRGSKQFF
TRBV4-1	14	TRBJ1-2	CASSQGTQGYGYTF
TRBV7-9	15	TRBJ2-1	CASSPSGTNYNEQFF
TRBV5-1	16	TRBJ2-5	CASSSAGTQVRETQYF
TRBV4-3	15	TRBJ1-1	CASSQRGGVDTEAFF
TRBV20-1	13	TRBJ2-4	CSATRGAKNIQYF
TRBV7-8	16	TRBJ2-7	CASSLAPGRGSYEQYF
TRBV20-1	12	TRBJ2-1	CSGRGGSNEQFF
TRBV4-2	14	TRBJ2-2	CASSQVRGPGELFF
TRBV4-3	17	TRBJ2-7	CASSPEGDTRRVYEQYF
TRBV7-6	15	TRBJ2-7	CASSPTTGAVYEQYF
TRBV20-1	14	TRBJ2-2	CSARARPNTGELFF
TRBV6-2/TRBV6-3	14	TRBJ1-1	CASSYQTANTEAFF
TRBV3-1	15	TRBJ1-5	CASSQDPGSNQPQHF
TRBV20-1	14	TRBJ2-5	CSAKRGGGGETQYF
TRBV20-1	15	TRBJ1-1	CSAQARQGWNTEAFF
TRBV20-1	13	TRBJ2-7	CSASIGGTYEQYF
TRBV10-2	13	TRBJ1-5	CASSQGLGQPQHF
TRBV2	11	TRBJ1-6	CASSEFSPLHF
TRBV2	15	TRBJ2-1	CASSEEVLSGSEQFF
TRBV29-1	16	TRBJ2-1	CSVLSRGTSSYNEQFF
TRBV7-2	14	TRBJ2-3	CASSLDYNTDTQYF
TRBV23-1	18	TRBJ1-4	CASSQWLGLPVFNEKLFF
TRBV2	15	TRBJ1-5	CASSAQAGGNQPQHF
TRBV30	17	TRBJ1-4	CAWTNALQGMTSEKLFF
TRBV4-3	15	TRBJ2-5	CASSQDIGFQETQYF
TRBV7-9	16	TRBJ1-6	CASSQPGTGENSPLHF
TRBV20-1	18	TRBJ2-3	CSARALAGGSGSTDTQYF
TRBV20-1	16	TRBJ2-1	CSARLNAGARHNEQFF